Presented here are 23 T cell receptor beta chains from one specimen sequenced in a study of Ad26.COV2.S vaccination and SARS-CoV-2 variants. Clones were read by immunoSEQ multiplex PCR, and TCRdb kept only the in-frame ones, dropping some. In the table there are some 250,000 clones, approximately 90% of which are singletons. The treatment denotes: roughly 20 received Ad26.COV2.S at low or high dose, single or two shots; about five received placebo; per-sample allocation not given. On day 63 after the first injection, vaccine and placebo recipients gave samples. The sequenced sample was peripheral blood, obtained in a trial of Ad26.COV2.S vaccine versus placebo. The source is a person between 18 and 65 years old who received the Ad26.COV2.S COVID-19 vaccine or a placebo.

The genes are TRBV16 and TRBJ1-2, with 7 bases lining up with TRBD1. The CDR3 loop spans 14 amino acids. V shed 4 bases, J shed 4 bases, and the junction held 6 bases outside the gene matches. Germline CDR1 reads KGHSY; CDR2 reads FQNENV. CDR3 amino acids: CASSLRDSFYGYTF. The CDR3 nucleotides read TGTGCCAGCAGCCTCCGGGACAGCTTCTATGGCTACACCTTC.

The J gene is TRBJ2-7, the V gene TRBV2; 12 bases match TRBD1. The CDR3 totals 15 residues. Germline CDR1 is SNHLY and CDR2 is FYNNEI. J lost 5 bases, V lost 6 bases, and 8 bases had no gene match. This chain's CDR3 is CASRTLGQGANEQYF. As DNA, the CDR3 is TGTGCCAGCAGGACCTTGGGACAGGGGGCGAACGAGCAGTACTTC.

The chain carries TRBV6-5 and TRBJ2-2; no definite D call. The length of the CDR3 is 16 residues. Looked up from germline, CDR1 is MNHEY and CDR2 is SVGAGI. Trimming removed 3 bases from V and 4 bases from J, with 15 bases in between. CDR3 in amino acids: CASSYRLSPGTGELFF. The CDR3 coding sequence is TGTGCCAGCAGTTATAGGCTCAGTCCGGGCACCGGGGAGCTGTTTTTT.

V and J are TRBV6-5 and TRBJ2-3; D ambiguous. This CDR3 contains 11 residues. Germline CDR1 and CDR2: MNHEY and SVGAGI. V lost 6 bases and J 7 bases, leaving 8 bases between the germline ends. CDR3 coding DNA: TGTGCCAGCAGCCACGGTAATACGCAGTATTTT. This translates into CASSHGNTQYF.

This clone occurred a few times. The J gene is TRBJ1-5, the V gene TRBV27; 7 nucleotides line up with TRBD1. The germline CDR1 and CDR2 sequences are MNHEY and SMNVEV (reference sequence). The CDR3 runs to 14 residues. V trimming: 8 bases; J trimming: 4 bases; junction bases outside the gene matches: 8. CDR3 in amino acids: CASHRTGRNQPQHF. The DNA of the CDR3 is TGTGCCAGCCACCGGACAGGCCGGAATCAGCCCCAGCATTTT.

The V gene is TRBV19, the J gene TRBJ2-7; 12 bases are a match to TRBD1. Germline CDR1 is LNHDA and CDR2 is SQIVND (reference sequence). V shed 5 bases, J shed 13 bases, and the junction held 15 bases outside the gene matches. The CDR3 runs to 15 residues. The CDR3 sequence is CASSPLDRDRGPQYF. CDR3 DNA sequence: TGTGCCAGTAGTCCCCTGGATCGGGACAGGGGGCCCCAATACTTC. Combining the CDR3 with reference TRBV19 and TRBJ2-7 gives the whole variable domain DGGITQSPKYLFRKEGQNVTLSCEQNLNHDAMYWYRQDPGQGLRLIYYSQIVNDFQKGDIAEGYSVSREKKESFPLTVTSAQKNPTAFYLCASSPLDRDRGPQYFGPGTRLTVT.

This clone was recorded a few times. V is TRBV9 and J is TRBJ2-7; D is possibly TRBD1 (6 bases). Per the germline V gene, CDR1 is SGDLS and CDR2 is YYNGEE. V lost 0 bases to trimming and J lost 4 bases, with 14 bases between them. CDR3 size: 15 residues. CDR3 sequence reads: CASSVGQGRLYEQYF. Written as DNA, the CDR3 is TGTGCCAGCAGCGTAGGGCAGGGGCGTCTTTACGAGCAGTACTTC.

The genes are TRBV2 and TRBJ2-7; TRBD2 aligns across 13 bases. The V gene end was trimmed by 11 bases and the J gene end by 2 bases; junction bases not matched to a gene: 6. Germline-derived CDR1 and CDR2 are SNHLY and FYNNEI. The CDR3 runs to 14 residues. The CDR3 spells CACALAGGPYEQYF. For the CDR3, the DNA is TGTGCCTGCGCACTAGCGGGGGGGCCCTACGAGCAGTACTTC. The whole variable domain, remainder taken from reference TRBV2 and TRBJ2-7, is EPEVTQTPSHQVTQMGQEVILRCVPISNHLYFYWYRQILGQKVEFLVSFYNNEISEKSEIFDDQFSVERPDGSNFTLKIRSTKLEDSAMYFCACALAGGPYEQYFGPGTRLTVT.

The chain links TRBV19 to TRBJ1-4; D uncertain. This CDR3 has 13 residues. Trimming took 6 bases from V and 8 from J, leaving 13 bases between them. CDR1 and CDR2 from the germline V gene are LNHDA and SQIVND (reference sequence). CDR3 sequence: CASSRRAEEKLFF. CDR3 sequence (DNA): TGTGCCAGTAGCAGGAGGGCCGAAGAAAAACTGTTTTTT.

The J gene is TRBJ1-1, the V gene TRBV11-2; tentatively, D is TRBD1 (5 bases). The CDR3 totals 15 residues. Trimming pared 1 base from V and 4 bases from J, leaving 13 bases between. Per the germline V gene, CDR1 is SGHAT and CDR2 is FQNNGV. The CDR3 region is CASSLGTTRGTEAFF. As DNA, the CDR3 is TGTGCCAGCAGCTTAGGGACCACGAGGGGCACTGAAGCTTTCTTT.

The table lists this clone with a few counts. The CDR3 DNA sequence: TGTGCCAGCAGCTTGACTAGCGGGAGCTACGAGCAGTACTTC. It codes for CASSLTSGSYEQYF. This rearrangement joins TRBV7-3 to TRBJ2-7; 12 bases match TRBD2. The CDR3 is 14 amino acids. J was trimmed by 3 bases and V by 3 bases; bases with no gene match: 0. Looked up from germline, CDR1 is SGHTA and CDR2 is FQGTGA.

The CDR3 region is CAISGGQGETQYF. The CDR3 DNA is TGTGCCATCAGTGGGGGGCAGGGAGAGACCCAGTACTTC. V is TRBV10-3 and J is TRBJ2-5; possibly TRBD1 for D (6 bases). Looked up from germline, CDR1 is ENHRY and CDR2 is SYGVKD. V was shortened by 4 bases and J by 4 bases, with 10 bases between the two germline ends. The CDR3 consists of 13 residues.

The J gene is TRBJ1-6, the V gene TRBV5-4, with D perhaps matching TRBD1 (6 bases). V lost 3 bases and J 9 bases, leaving 22 bases between the germline ends. Germline values: CDR1 SGHNT, CDR2 YYREEE (reference sequence). The CDR3 runs to 17 residues. DNA of the CDR3: TGTGCCAGCAGCTGGGGGCTCGGAGGTACCAACGCTTCACCCCTCCACTTT. It is translated as CASSWGLGGTNASPLHF.

The count of this clone is one. V is TRBV6-6 and J is TRBJ2-1, with D uncertain. With 4 bases removed from V and 12 bases from J, the gap between germline ends came to 13 bases. The CDR3 is 12 residues long. Germline V gene lookup returns CDR1 MNHNY and CDR2 SVGAGI (reference sequence). The CDR3 region is CASSSPTSGQFF. In nucleotides, the CDR3 is TGTGCCAGCAGTTCCCCGACATCTGGGCAGTTCTTC.

This clone is a singleton in its sample. The J gene is TRBJ2-3, the V gene TRBV19; D not certain. Trimming took 7 bases from V and 5 from J, leaving 13 bases between them. In germline, CDR1 is LNHDA, CDR2 SQIVND (reference sequence). The CDR3 has 13 amino acids. The CDR3 nucleotides are TGTGCCAGTACTCCTTCGGTGGGAGATACGCAGTATTTT. Its translation: CASTPSVGDTQYF.

The rearrangement joins TRBV10-1 to TRBJ2-7; D is perhaps TRBD2 (6 bases). The CDR3 spans 14 residues. V dropped 8 bases and J dropped 9 bases, with 23 bases sitting between them. Germline CDR1 and CDR2: WNHNN and SYGVQD (reference sequence). The CDR3 nucleotides read TGCGCCAGCTCCAAAAGGGACCTCCGGAGGGGGCAGTACTTC. Protein product: CASSKRDLRRGQYF.

The CDR3 spells CASSQEFSGGTSYEQYF. The CDR3 DNA sequence: TGTGCCAGCAGCCAAGAATTTAGCGGGGGGACCTCCTACGAGCAGTACTTC. The chain links TRBV4-2 to TRBJ2-7; TRBD2 aligns across 10 bases. Germline V gene data show CDR1 as LGHNA and CDR2 as YNFKEQ. This CDR3 has 17 amino acids. The ends lost 0 bases at V and 0 bases at J; junction bases unmatched: 5.

The chain combines TRBV27 with TRBJ2-7, with a tentative D call TRBD2 (6 bases). Trimming took off 2 bases at V and 4 bases at J, with 9 bases between the two ends. CDR1 MNHEY and CDR2 SMNVEV come from the germline V gene (reference sequence). This CDR3 region has 13 residues. In DNA form, the CDR3 reads TGTGCCAGCAGTTTAACTAGCAGTTACGAGCAGTACTTC. Its protein product is CASSLTSSYEQYF.

The chain uses TRBV12-3 or TRBV12-4 and TRBJ1-5; D is undetermined. This CDR3 spans 13 amino acids. V was shortened by 5 bases and J by 4 bases, with 9 bases between the two germline ends. The DNA for the CDR3 is TGTGCCAGCAGTCACCAGGTGAATCAGCCCCAGCATTTT. Its protein product is CASSHQVNQPQHF.

This rearrangement joins TRBV3-1 (or the pseudogene TRBV3-2) to TRBJ2-4, with D perhaps matching TRBD1 (5 bases). The CDR3 length is 14 residues. Germline V CDR1 and CDR2: LGHDT, YNNKEL (reference sequence). V was cut by 4 bases and J by 7 bases, with 14 bases left in between. CDR3 loop: CASSPDPGWNIQYF. The CDR3 DNA is TGTGCCAGCAGCCCGGACCCAGGGTGGAACATTCAGTACTTC.

This chain links TRBV5-1 with TRBJ1-2; 10 bases agree with TRBD1. V lost 3 bases, J lost 4 bases, and 0 bases stayed unmatched. The CDR3 has 13 residues. The V gene's germline CDR1 is SGHRS and CDR2 YFSETQ. This chain's CDR3 is CASSWDRGYGYTF. In DNA form, the CDR3 reads TGCGCCAGCAGCTGGGACAGGGGCTATGGCTACACCTTC.

The rearrangement links TRBV7-2 to TRBJ2-3; tentative D call: TRBD1 (6 bases). The CDR3 is 16 amino acids. With 7 bases removed from V and 0 bases from J, the gap between germline ends came to 17 bases. Germline lookup yields CDR1 SGHTA and CDR2 FQGNSA. CDR3 in amino acids: CASTSDRITSTDTQYF. The CDR3 bases are TGTGCCAGCACTTCGGACAGAATTACTAGCACAGATACGCAGTATTTT.

The chain joins TRBV6-5 to TRBJ2-7; TRBD1 aligns across 10 bases. The CDR3 sequence is 13 residues long. The V gene end was trimmed by 6 bases and the J gene end by 7 bases; junction bases not matched to a gene: 6. Germline CDR1 reads MNHEY; CDR2 reads SVGAGI. The CDR3 coding sequence is TGTGCCAGCAGAGGGGACAGGGGCCGGGAGCAGTACTTC. This encodes CASRGDRGREQYF.